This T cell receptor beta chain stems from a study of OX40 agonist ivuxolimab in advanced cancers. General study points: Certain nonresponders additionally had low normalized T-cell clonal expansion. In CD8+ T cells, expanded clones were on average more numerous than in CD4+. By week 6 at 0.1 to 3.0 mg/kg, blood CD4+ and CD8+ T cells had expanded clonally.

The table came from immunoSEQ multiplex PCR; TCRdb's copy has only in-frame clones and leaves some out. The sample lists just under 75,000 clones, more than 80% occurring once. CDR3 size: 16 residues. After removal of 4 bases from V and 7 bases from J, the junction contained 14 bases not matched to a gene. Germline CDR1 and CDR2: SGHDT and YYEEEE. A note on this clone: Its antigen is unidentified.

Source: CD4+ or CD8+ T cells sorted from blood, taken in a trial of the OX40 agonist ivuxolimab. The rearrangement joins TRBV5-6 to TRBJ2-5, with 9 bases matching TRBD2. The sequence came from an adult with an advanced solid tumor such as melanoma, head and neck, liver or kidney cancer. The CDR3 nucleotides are TGTGCCAGCAGCAATCCGACTAGCGGCTACCAATGGACCCAGTACTTC. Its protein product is CASSNPTSGYQWTQYF.